These 10 T cell receptor beta chains originate from one sample sequenced in a study of Ad26.COV2.S vaccination and SARS-CoV-2 variants. Profiled with immunoSEQ multiplex PCR; TCRdb holds only in-frame clones, not every one. Of hundreds of thousands of clones listed, approximately 90% are singletons. As for treatment: around 19 received Ad26.COV2.S at low or high dose, single or two shots; several received placebo; per-sample allocation not given. Sampling was performed 63 days after the first vaccine or placebo injection. The sample consisted of peripheral blood, taken in a trial of Ad26.COV2.S vaccine versus placebo. Source of these receptors: a person between 18 and 59 years old who received the Ad26.COV2.S COVID-19 vaccine or a placebo.

Concerning this clone: The same CDR3 arises from other DNA sequences in this sample as well. The rearrangement joins TRBV9 to TRBJ2-1, with D maybe TRBD2 (6 bases). This CDR3 comprises 15 residues. Germline V lookup: CDR1 SGDLS, CDR2 YYNGEE. Trimming cost V 2 bases and J 0 bases, with 9 bases left between them. The chain's CDR3 is CASSVEGNSYNEQFF. The CDR3 nucleotides are TGTGCCAGCAGCGTGGAGGGCAACTCCTACAATGAGCAGTTCTTC.

The gene calls are TRBV28 and TRBJ2-1, with 8 bases that match TRBD1. V dropped 6 bases and J dropped 6; count of bases not matched to a gene: 13. Looked up from germline, CDR1 is MDHEN and CDR2 is SYDVKM. There are 16 residues in the CDR3. The CDR3 protein is CASSLIGQGLRNEQFF. CDR3 sequence (DNA): TGTGCCAGCAGCCTAATAGGACAGGGACTTCGCAATGAGCAGTTCTTC. Combining the CDR3 with reference TRBV28 and TRBJ2-1 gives the whole variable domain DVKVTQSSRYLVKRTGEKVFLECVQDMDHENMFWYRQDPGLGLRLIYFSYDVKMKEKGDIPEGYSVSREKKERFSLILESASTNQTSMYLCASSLIGQGLRNEQFFGPGTRLTVL.

This clone was observed a handful of times. The V and J genes are TRBV6-4 and TRBJ2-3, with TRBD2 matching 12 bases. After removal of 5 bases from V and 4 bases from J, the junction contained 4 bases not matched to a gene. Germline CDR1 is MRHNA and CDR2 is SNTAGT. This CDR3 has 15 residues. CDR3 in amino acids: CASSPTSGSSDTQYF. CDR3 DNA sequence: TGTGCCAGCAGTCCGACTAGCGGGAGCTCAGATACGCAGTATTTT.

This sequence joins TRBV18 and TRBJ1-2, with D perhaps TRBD1 (5 bases). The V end lost 6 bases, the J end lost 3 bases, and 11 bases lay between the germline ends. The CDR3 extends over 13 amino acids. Germline V lookup: CDR1 KGHSH, CDR2 LQKENI. In DNA form, the CDR3 reads TGTGCCAGCTCCCAGGGTCAGGACTATGGCTACACCTTC. Residues: CASSQGQDYGYTF.

This chain links TRBV30 with TRBJ1-1; no definite D call. The germline V and J ends were trimmed by 2 bases and 2 bases, with 18 bases remaining between them. The CDR3 spans 16 residues. Germline V CDR1 and CDR2: GTSNPN, SVGIG (reference sequence). The CDR3 protein is CAWSLVLGLPNTEAFF. The CDR3 DNA reads TGTGCCTGGAGTTTAGTATTGGGTCTACCCAACACTGAAGCTTTCTTT. Full variable domain (missing parts from reference TRBV30 and TRBJ1-1): SQTIHQWPATLVQPVGSPLSLECTVEGTSNPNLYWYRQAAGRGLQLLFYSVGIGQISSEVPQNLSASRPQDRQFILSSKKLLLSDSGFYLCAWSLVLGLPNTEAFFGQGTRLTVV.

CDR3: CASLGGAGETQYF. CDR3 in DNA: TGTGCCAGCCTCGGCGGGGCCGGAGAGACCCAGTACTTC. This sequence joins TRBV28 and TRBJ2-5; D might be TRBD2 (6 bases). Germline CDR1 is MDHEN and CDR2 is SYDVKM. The CDR3 has 13 amino acids. Trimming pared 8 bases from V and 4 bases from J, leaving 14 bases between.

The chain combines TRBV6-4 with TRBJ1-2; D is perhaps TRBD1 (6 bases). The CDR3 consists of 14 residues. Germline V lookup: CDR1 MRHNA, CDR2 SNTAGT. V shed 2 bases and J shed 3 bases, with 10 bases lying between them. CDR3 loop: CASSDETGDYGYTF. The CDR3 region has the DNA TGTGCCAGCAGTGACGAGACAGGCGACTATGGCTACACCTTC.

This chain uses TRBV19 with TRBJ1-5; D unclear. Trimming left V 10 bases short and J 6 bases short, with 16 bases between. Germline V gives CDR1 LNHDA, CDR2 SQIVND (reference sequence). The CDR3 loop spans 13 amino acids. As DNA, the CDR3 is TGTGCCACGGGTAGGGCAGTAGGTCAGCCCCAGCATTTT. This codes for CATGRAVGQPQHF. The full variable domain, rest sourced from reference TRBV19 and TRBJ1-5, is DGGITQSPKYLFRKEGQNVTLSCEQNLNHDAMYWYRQDPGQGLRLIYYSQIVNDFQKGDIAEGYSVSREKKESFPLTVTSAQKNPTAFYLCATGRAVGQPQHFGDGTRLSIL.

This chain joins TRBV4-1 and TRBJ2-1; tentatively, D is TRBD1 (6 bases). Germline CDR1 reads MGHRA; CDR2 reads YSYEKL. Trimming removed 5 bases at V and 10 bases at J, with 18 bases between. The CDR3 consists of 14 residues. The CDR3 region has the DNA TGCGCCAGCAGCTCTACGTATCGACAGGACGAGCAGTTCTTC. The encoded protein is CASSSTYRQDEQFF.

The count of this clone is one. The chain recombines TRBV10-3 with TRBJ1-4; 7 bases agree with TRBD1. CDR1 and CDR2 from the germline V gene are ENHRY and SYGVKD. V was clipped by 8 bases and J by 8 bases; unmatched bases: 8. The CDR3 extends over 13 amino acids. The CDR3 region is CAIGTGADEKLFF. The CDR3 DNA sequence: TGTGCCATCGGAACAGGGGCGGACGAAAAACTGTTTTTT.